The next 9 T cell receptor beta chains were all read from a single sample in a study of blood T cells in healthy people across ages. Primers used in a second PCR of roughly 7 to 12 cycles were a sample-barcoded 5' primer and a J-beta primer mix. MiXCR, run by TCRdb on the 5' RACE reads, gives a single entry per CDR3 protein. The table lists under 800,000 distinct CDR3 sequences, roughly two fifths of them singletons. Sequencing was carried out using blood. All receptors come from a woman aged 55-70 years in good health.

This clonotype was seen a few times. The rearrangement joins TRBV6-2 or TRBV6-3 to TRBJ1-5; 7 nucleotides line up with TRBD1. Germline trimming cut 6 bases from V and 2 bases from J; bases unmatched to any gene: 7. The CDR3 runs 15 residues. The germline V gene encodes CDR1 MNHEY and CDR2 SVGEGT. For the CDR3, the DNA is TGTGCCAGCAGACCGGGACAGTTTGGCAATCAGCCCCAGCATTTT. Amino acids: CASRPGQFGNQPQHF.

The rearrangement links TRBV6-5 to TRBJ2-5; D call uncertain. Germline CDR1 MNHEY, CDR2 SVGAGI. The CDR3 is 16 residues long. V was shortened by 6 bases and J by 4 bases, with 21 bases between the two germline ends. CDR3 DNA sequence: TGTGCCAGCAGCCTGGGTTTGACTTATAGCATAGAGACCCAGTACTTC. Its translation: CASSLGLTYSIETQYF.

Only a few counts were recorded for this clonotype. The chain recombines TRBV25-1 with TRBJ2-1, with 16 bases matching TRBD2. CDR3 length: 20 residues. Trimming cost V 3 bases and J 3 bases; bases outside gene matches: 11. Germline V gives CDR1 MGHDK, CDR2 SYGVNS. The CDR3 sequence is CASSDHRGLAGGPIYNEQFF. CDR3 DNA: TGTGCCAGCAGTGATCATAGGGGACTAGCGGGAGGGCCGATCTACAATGAGCAGTTCTTC.

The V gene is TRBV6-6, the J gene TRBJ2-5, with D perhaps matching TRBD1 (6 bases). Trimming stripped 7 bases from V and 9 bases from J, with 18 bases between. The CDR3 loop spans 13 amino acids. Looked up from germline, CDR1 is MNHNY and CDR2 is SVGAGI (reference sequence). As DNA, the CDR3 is TGTGCCAGCACCTCACCCCAGGGGATCCCCCAGTACTTC. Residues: CASTSPQGIPQYF.

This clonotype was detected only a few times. DNA of the CDR3: TGTGCCAGCAGGAAGGAGGGTCTCGGGGGTTACGAGCAGTACTTC. It translates to CASRKEGLGGYEQYF. The chain uses TRBV12-3 or TRBV12-4 and TRBJ2-7; weak D call: TRBD2 (6 bases). The V and J ends lost 6 bases and 4 bases respectively, with 19 bases between them. The CDR3 loop spans 15 amino acids.

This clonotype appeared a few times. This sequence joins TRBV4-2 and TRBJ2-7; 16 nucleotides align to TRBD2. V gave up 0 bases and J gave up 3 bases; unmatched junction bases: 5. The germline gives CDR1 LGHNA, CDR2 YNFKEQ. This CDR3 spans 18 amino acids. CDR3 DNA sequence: TGTGCCAGCAGCCAAGAAGGGACTAGCGGGGGGGCCATCTACGAGCAGTACTTC. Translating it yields CASSQEGTSGGAIYEQYF.

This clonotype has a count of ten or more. The CDR3 nucleotides are TGCGCCAGCAGCCAAGCCGGGACTAGCGCCTACAATGAGCAGTTCTTC. As protein: CASSQAGTSAYNEQFF. The rearrangement joins TRBV4-3 to TRBJ2-1; 10 bases align to TRBD2. This CDR3 spans 16 amino acids. Germline assignment: CDR1 LGHNA and CDR2 YSLEER. J gave up 2 bases and V 1 base, and 2 bases lay outside the gene matches.

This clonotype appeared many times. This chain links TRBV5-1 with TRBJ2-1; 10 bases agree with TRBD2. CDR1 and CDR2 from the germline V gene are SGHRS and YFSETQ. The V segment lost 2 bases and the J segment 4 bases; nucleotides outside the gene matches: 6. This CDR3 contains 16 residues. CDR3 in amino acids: CASSFLAGAAYNEQFF. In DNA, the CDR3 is TGCGCCAGCAGCTTCCTAGCGGGGGCCGCGTACAATGAGCAGTTCTTC.

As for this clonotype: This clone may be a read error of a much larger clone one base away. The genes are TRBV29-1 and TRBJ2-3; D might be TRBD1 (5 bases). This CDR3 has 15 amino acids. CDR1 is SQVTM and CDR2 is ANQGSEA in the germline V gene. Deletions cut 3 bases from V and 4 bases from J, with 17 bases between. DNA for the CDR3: TGCAGCGTTGAGATTTTGCAAGGGGAACCAGATACGCAGTATTTT. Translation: CSVEILQGEPDTQYF.